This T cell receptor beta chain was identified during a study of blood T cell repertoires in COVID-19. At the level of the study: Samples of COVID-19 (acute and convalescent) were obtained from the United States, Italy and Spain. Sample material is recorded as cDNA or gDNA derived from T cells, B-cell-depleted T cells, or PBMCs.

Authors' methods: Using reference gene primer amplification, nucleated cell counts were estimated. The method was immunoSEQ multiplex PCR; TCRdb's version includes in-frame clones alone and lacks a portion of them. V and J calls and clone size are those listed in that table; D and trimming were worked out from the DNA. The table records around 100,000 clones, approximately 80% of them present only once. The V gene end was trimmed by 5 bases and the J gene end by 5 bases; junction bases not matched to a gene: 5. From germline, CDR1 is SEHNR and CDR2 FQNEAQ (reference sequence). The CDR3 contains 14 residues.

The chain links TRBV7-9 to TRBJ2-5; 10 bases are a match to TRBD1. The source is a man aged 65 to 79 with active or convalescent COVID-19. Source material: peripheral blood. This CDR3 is CASSRQGAEETQYF. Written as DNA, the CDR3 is TGTGCCAGCAGCCGACAGGGGGCGGAGGAGACCCAGTACTTC.